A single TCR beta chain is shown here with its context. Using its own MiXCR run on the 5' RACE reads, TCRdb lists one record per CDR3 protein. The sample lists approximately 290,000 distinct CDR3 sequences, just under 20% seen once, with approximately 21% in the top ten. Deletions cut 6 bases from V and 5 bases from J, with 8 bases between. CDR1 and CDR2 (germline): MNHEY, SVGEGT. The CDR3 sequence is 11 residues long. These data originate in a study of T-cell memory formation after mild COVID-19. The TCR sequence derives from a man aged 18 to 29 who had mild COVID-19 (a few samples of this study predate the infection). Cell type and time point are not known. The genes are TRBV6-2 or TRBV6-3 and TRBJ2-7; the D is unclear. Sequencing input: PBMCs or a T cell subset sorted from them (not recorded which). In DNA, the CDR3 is TGTGCCAGCAGCCACCTCCACGAGCAGTACTTC. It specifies CASSHLHEQYF.